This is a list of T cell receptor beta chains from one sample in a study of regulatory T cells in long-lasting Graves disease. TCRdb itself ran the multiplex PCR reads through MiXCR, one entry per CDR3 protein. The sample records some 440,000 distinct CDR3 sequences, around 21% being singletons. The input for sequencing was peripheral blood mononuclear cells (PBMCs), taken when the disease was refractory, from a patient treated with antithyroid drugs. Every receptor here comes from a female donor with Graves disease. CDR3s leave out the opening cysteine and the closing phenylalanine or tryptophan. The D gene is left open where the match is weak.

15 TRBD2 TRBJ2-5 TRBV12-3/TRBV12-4 ASSPRGAGGPAETQY
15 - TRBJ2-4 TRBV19 ASTPETGRLAKNIQY
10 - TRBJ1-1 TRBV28 ASRTVDTEAF
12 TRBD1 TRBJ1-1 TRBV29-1 SATGAVMNTEAF
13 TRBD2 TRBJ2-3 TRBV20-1 SARDFQRGTDTQY
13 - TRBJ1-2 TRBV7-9 ASSLTQGVGYGYT
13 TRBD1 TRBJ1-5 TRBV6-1 ASRTPDRERQPQH
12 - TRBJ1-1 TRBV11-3 ASSPRGKSTEAF
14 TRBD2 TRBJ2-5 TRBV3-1 ASSPGTSAPGETQY
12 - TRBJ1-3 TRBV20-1 SARDGTSGNTIY